This T cell receptor (beta chain) was found in a study of blood T cell repertoires in COVID-19. Study-level information: The United States, Italy and Spain supplied acute and convalescent COVID-19 samples. Sample material is recorded as cDNA or gDNA derived from T cells, B-cell-depleted T cells, or PBMCs.

In the original processing: Amplifying reference gene primers gave estimates of nucleated cell counts. Generated by immunoSEQ multiplex PCR, the TCRdb table keeps only in-frame clones and is missing some. That table gives V, J and clone size, and the DNA gave D and trimming. The repertoire holds 40,000 to 50,000 clones, with 65% to 85% as singletons. Germline V gene lookup returns CDR1 ENHRY and CDR2 SYGVKD. V was trimmed by 3 bases and J by 3 bases, leaving 8 bases between them. CDR3 length equals 13 residues. The sequenced material came from peripheral blood. The chain recombines TRBV10-3 with TRBJ1-2, with D hard to call. This receptor was identified in a man in his forties with active or convalescent COVID-19. The CDR3 sequence is CAISDPGDYGYTF. CDR3 in DNA: TGTGCCATCAGTGATCCCGGGGACTATGGCTACACCTTC.